One and the same sample provided the 7 T cell receptor beta chains below, sequenced in a study of control samples from healthy donors and cancer patients. The repertoire was sequenced with immunoSEQ multiplex PCR; TCRdb's copy has only in-frame clones and lacks some. Of under 200,000 clones listed, around 94% were seen once; the top ten hold 13% to 15%. Sequencing was carried out using PBMCs. Every receptor here comes from a man between 60 and 75 years old with colorectal cancer.

In the case of this clone: A junction end diverges from the germline sequence, so it may reflect a read error. The chain combines TRBV12-5 with TRBJ1-3; 8 nucleotides line up with TRBD1. This CDR3 region has 13 residues. CDR1 is LGHNT, CDR2 FRNRAP, per germline. The CDR3 DNA reads TGTGCTAGTGGCCAGGGGGCTGGAGACACCATATATTTT. As protein: CASGQGAGDTIYF. The whole variable domain, filled in from reference TRBV12-5 and TRBJ1-3, reads DARVTQTPRHKVTEMGQEVTMRCQPILGHNTVFWYRQTMMQGLELLAYFRNRAPLDDSGMPKDRFSAEMPDATLATLKIQPSEPRDSAVYFCASGQGAGDTIYFGEGSWLTVV.

The chain couples TRBV30 to TRBJ2-3; D perhaps matches TRBD2 (7 bases). Trimming took 0 bases from V and 0 from J, leaving 16 bases between them. CDR1 is GTSNPN, CDR2 SVGIG, per germline (reference sequence). The CDR3 runs 17 residues. The chain's CDR3 is CAWSVTRTAGSTDTQYF. Here the CDR3 DNA reads TGTGCCTGGAGTGTAACCCGGACAGCGGGGAGCACAGATACGCAGTATTTT.

This clone was detected once. The rearrangement joins TRBV9 to TRBJ1-2, with D possibly TRBD1 on 6 matching bases. This CDR3 contains 18 residues. The V and J ends lost 2 bases and 4 bases respectively, with 24 bases between them. Germline loops: CDR1 SGDLS, CDR2 YYNGEE. CDR3 coding DNA: TGTGCCAGCAGCGTCGGGGGGACATGGAATATAATGGGCTATGGCTACACCTTC. Protein sequence: CASSVGGTWNIMGYGYTF.

The chain combines TRBV5-4 with TRBJ1-5; 11 bases line up with TRBD1. After removal of 5 bases from V and 6 bases from J, the junction contained 13 bases not matched to a gene. The germline CDR1 and CDR2 sequences are SGHNT and YYREEE (reference sequence). The length of the CDR3 is 17 residues. CDR3 DNA sequence: TGTGCCAGCAGACCAGGACAGGGGGCGAGATCGTGTCAGCCCCAGCATTTT. This gives the protein CASRPGQGARSCQPQHF.

CDR3 nucleotide sequence: TGTGCCAGCAGTGTGAACGCCAGGAAAACACGGTACGAGCAGTACTTC. Its translation is CASSVNARKTRYEQYF. The gene calls are TRBV6-1 and TRBJ2-7; D remains ambiguous. The CDR3 is 16 residues long. V was trimmed by 4 bases and J by 4 bases, leaving 20 bases between them. Germline CDR1 MNHNS, CDR2 SASEGT.

This chain's CDR3 is CATSRGWGGMNTEAFF. CDR3 in DNA: TGTGCCACCAGCAGAGGTTGGGGGGGGATGAACACTGAAGCTTTCTTT. The chain links TRBV15 to TRBJ1-1, with D maybe TRBD1 (5 bases). There are 16 residues in the CDR3. Trimming took off 1 base at V and 0 bases at J, with 12 bases between the two ends. Germline CDR1 reads LNHNV; CDR2 reads YYDKDF (reference sequence).

The chain couples TRBV2 to TRBJ2-6; D uncertain. The CDR3 contains 15 residues. Trimming pared 2 bases from V and 2 bases from J, leaving 7 bases between. Germline V gene lookup returns CDR1 SNHLY and CDR2 FYNNEI. CDR3 amino acids: CASSESEAGANVLTF. The CDR3 coding sequence is TGTGCCAGCAGTGAATCGGAAGCTGGGGCCAACGTCCTGACTTTC.